Listed below are T cell receptor beta chains from one sample, sequenced in a study of spatial heterogeneity in lung cancer. TCRdb processed the 5' RACE reads anew with MiXCR; each CDR3 protein has one entry. The repertoire holds some 120,000 distinct CDR3 sequences, 9% to 15% seen once, with approximately 17% in the top ten. The specimen comprised PBMCs, sampled at follow-up. The receptor set was obtained from a male donor with early-stage non-small cell lung cancer. CDR3s include the opening cysteine and the closing phenylalanine or tryptophan. D genes are given only for firm matches. Not all rows give a size; the values are once, few, many and, for expanded clones, a class.

D gene: TRBD1; J gene: TRBJ1-2; clone size: many; V gene: TRBV10-3; CDR3 DNA: TGTGCCATCAGTACGAGACAGGGTGGGCATGGCTACACCTTC; CDR3 protein: CAISTRQGGHGYTF
D gene: TRBD1; J gene: TRBJ1-1; clone size: NA; V gene: TRBV7-6; CDR3 DNA: TGTGCCAGCAGCTCTCAAACAGGGGACTTTCTGAACACTGAAGCTTTCTTT; CDR3 protein: CASSSQTGDFLNTEAFF
D gene: TRBD1; J gene: TRBJ1-2; clone size: many; V gene: TRBV28; CDR3 DNA: TGTGCCAGCAGTTTAAGTGGAGGGGGCGCCGGCTACACCTTC; CDR3 protein: CASSLSGGGAGYTF
D gene: NA; J gene: TRBJ2-1; clone size: few; V gene: TRBV5-1; CDR3 DNA: TGCGCCAGCAGCTTGGACAGGGCGGTCGATGAGCAGTTCTTC; CDR3 protein: CASSLDRAVDEQFF
D gene: TRBD1; J gene: TRBJ1-5; clone size: NA; V gene: TRBV7-2; CDR3 DNA: TGTGCCAGCAGCTTAGCCAGACAGGGGCATCAGCCCCAGCATTTT; CDR3 protein: CASSLARQGHQPQHF
D gene: TRBD1; J gene: TRBJ1-2; clone size: few; V gene: TRBV28; CDR3 DNA: TGTGCCAGCAGTCCTGGGACAGGACCAGGCTATGGCTACACCTTC; CDR3 protein: CASSPGTGPGYGYTF
D gene: NA; J gene: TRBJ2-1; clone size: few; V gene: TRBV11-2; CDR3 DNA: TGTGCCAGCAGCCTTGGACTCAACAATGAGCAGTTCTTC; CDR3 protein: CASSLGLNNEQFF
D gene: NA; J gene: TRBJ2-3; clone size: NA; V gene: TRBV12-3/TRBV12-4; CDR3 DNA: TGTGCCACCTCGCCACAAGATACGCAGTATTTT; CDR3 protein: CATSPQDTQYF
D gene: NA; J gene: TRBJ2-1; clone size: many; V gene: TRBV20-1; CDR3 DNA: TGCAGTGCTCCGACCTTACAGGTTGAGCAGTTCTTC; CDR3 protein: CSAPTLQVEQFF
D gene: NA; J gene: TRBJ1-6; clone size: few; V gene: TRBV7-2; CDR3 DNA: TGTGCCAGCGGAAGACCCGACAGCTTAAATTCACCCCTCCACTTT; CDR3 protein: CASGRPDSLNSPLHF
D gene: NA; J gene: TRBJ1-4; clone size: NA; V gene: TRBV28; CDR3 DNA: TGTGCCAGCAGCCCGACCGGTGGGACAAGAAATGATAAACTGTTTTTT; CDR3 protein: CASSPTGGTRNDKLFF
D gene: NA; J gene: TRBJ2-3; clone size: NA; V gene: TRBV27; CDR3 DNA: TGTGCCAGCAGTTCGCTTCCTAGCACAGATACGCAGTATTTT; CDR3 protein: CASSSLPSTDTQYF
D gene: NA; J gene: TRBJ2-1; clone size: NA; V gene: TRBV28; CDR3 DNA: TGTGCCAGCAGTTCACCTCCGGGGAGCAATGAGCAGTTCTTC; CDR3 protein: CASSSPPGSNEQFF
D gene: TRBD1; J gene: TRBJ1-6; clone size: few; V gene: TRBV28; CDR3 DNA: TGTGCCAGCAGTTTCGGGACAGGGGATTATTCACCCCTCCACTTT; CDR3 protein: CASSFGTGDYSPLHF
D gene: TRBD2; J gene: TRBJ2-1; clone size: NA; V gene: TRBV11-3; CDR3 DNA: TGTGCCAGCAGCCACACCCCACTAGCGGGGGGTAATGAGCAGTTCTTC; CDR3 protein: CASSHTPLAGGNEQFF
D gene: TRBD2; J gene: TRBJ2-3; clone size: once; V gene: TRBV16; CDR3 DNA: TGTGCCAGCAACCGATGGAGCGGGGGTTCTTACACAGATACGCAGTATTTT; CDR3 protein: CASNRWSGGSYTDTQYF